This T cell receptor beta chain originates from a study of blood T cell repertoires in COVID-19. Study-level information: T cells, B-cell-depleted T cells, or PBMCs supplied cDNA or gDNA.

The CDR3 contains 14 residues. Trimming shortened V by 0 bases and J by 3 bases, and 8 bases separated the two germline ends. CDR1 and CDR2 (germline): SGHRS, YFSETQ. As originally analysed: Researchers report that nucleated cell counts were estimated from reference gene primer amplification. Data came from immunoSEQ multiplex PCR; TCRdb stores just in-frame clones and leaves some out. V and J calls and clone size come straight from that table; D and trimming were deduced from the DNA. Altogether about 140,000 clones are present, roughly 84% being singletons, with the ten largest covering 3.5% to 4.5%.

The chain links TRBV5-1 to TRBJ2-3; D gene ambiguous. Sequencing used peripheral blood. This TCR was sampled from a woman in her sixties or seventies with acute or convalescent COVID-19. CDR3 sequence reads: CASSLGGRTDTQYF. Here the CDR3 DNA reads TGCGCCAGCAGCTTGGGAGGTCGAACAGATACGCAGTATTTT.